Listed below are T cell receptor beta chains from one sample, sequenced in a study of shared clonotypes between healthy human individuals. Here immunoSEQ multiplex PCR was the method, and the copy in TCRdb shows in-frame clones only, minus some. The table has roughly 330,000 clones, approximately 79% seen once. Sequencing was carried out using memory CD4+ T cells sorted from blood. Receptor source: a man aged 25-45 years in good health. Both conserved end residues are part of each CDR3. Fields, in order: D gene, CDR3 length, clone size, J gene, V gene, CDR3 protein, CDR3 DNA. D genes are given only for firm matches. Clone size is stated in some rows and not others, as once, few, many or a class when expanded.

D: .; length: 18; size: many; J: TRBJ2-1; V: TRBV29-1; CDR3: CSVKGVPGSAKSYNEQFF; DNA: TGCAGCGTCAAGGGGGTACCGGGTAGCGCCAAGTCCTACAATGAGCAGTTCTTC
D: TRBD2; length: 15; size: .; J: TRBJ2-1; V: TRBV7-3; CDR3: CASSLRLAGVSEQFF; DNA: TGTGCCAGCAGCCTTAGACTAGCGGGAGTTTCTGAGCAGTTCTTC
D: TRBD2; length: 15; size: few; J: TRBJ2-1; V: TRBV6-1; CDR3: CASSEAVNSGRARFF; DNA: TGTGCCAGCAGTGAAGCGGTTAATAGCGGGAGGGCCCGGTTCTTC
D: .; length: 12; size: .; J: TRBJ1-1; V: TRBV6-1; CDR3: CASSVGQIEAFF; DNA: TGTGCCAGCAGTGTCGGACAGATTGAAGCTTTCTTT
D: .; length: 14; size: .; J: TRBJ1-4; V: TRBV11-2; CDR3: CASSRGQRTEKLFF; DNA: TGTGCCAGCAGCCGTGGACAGAGAACTGAAAAACTGTTTTTT
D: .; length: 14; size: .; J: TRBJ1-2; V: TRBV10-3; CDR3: CAISESEELGGYTF; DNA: TGTGCCATCAGTGAGTCTGAGGAGTTGGGTGGCTACACCTTC
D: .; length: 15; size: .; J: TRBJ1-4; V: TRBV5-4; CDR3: CASSLKGRVDEKLFF; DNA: TGTGCCAGCAGCTTGAAGGGGAGGGTTGACGAAAAACTGTTTTTT
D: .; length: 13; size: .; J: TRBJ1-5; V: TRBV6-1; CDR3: CASSEGAWQPQHF; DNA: TGTGCCAGCAGTGAAGGGGCTTGGCAGCCCCAGCATTTT
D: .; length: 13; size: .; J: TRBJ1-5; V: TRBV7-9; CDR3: CASSYDSNQPQHF; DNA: TGTGCCAGCAGCTATGATAGCAATCAGCCCCAGCATTTT
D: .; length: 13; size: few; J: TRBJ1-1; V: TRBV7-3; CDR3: CASSETKNTEAFF; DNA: TGTGCCAGCAGCGAGACAAAGAACACTGAAGCTTTCTTT